Listed below are T cell receptor beta chains from one sample, sequenced in a study of blood T cell repertoires in COVID-19. Measured with immunoSEQ multiplex PCR; TCRdb has only the in-frame clones, and not every one. The sample lists roughly 250,000 clones, roughly 80% occurring once. Sequencing was performed on peripheral blood. These receptors all come from a woman aged 80 or over with acute or convalescent COVID-19. Each CDR3 is given with its conserved first and last residue. D genes are given only for firm matches. Some rows have no size entry. The others give once, few or many, or a class for an expanded clone.

v_gene	abundance	j_gene	d_gene	CDR3aa	CDR3nt
TRBV10-3	NA	TRBJ2-3	TRBD2	CAISESTASGGRGTQYF	TGTGCCATCAGTGAGTCGACGGCTAGCGGGGGCCGAGGGACGCAGTATTTT
TRBV9	NA	TRBJ1-4	TRBD1	CASSPDRGVGEKLFF	TGTGCCAGCAGTCCGGACAGGGGCGTGGGTGAAAAACTGTTTTTT
TRBV2	NA	TRBJ1-2	NA	CASSYRQAYYGYTF	TGTGCCAGCAGTTACCGACAGGCGTACTATGGCTACACCTTC
TRBV27	once	TRBJ1-1	NA	CASSQSRNTEAFF	TGTGCCAGCAGCCAATCCAGGAACACTGAAGCTTTCTTT
TRBV5-4	few	TRBJ1-1	TRBD1	CASSLGQGMGEAFF	TGTGCCAGCAGCCTAGGACAGGGGATGGGTGAAGCTTTCTTT
TRBV11-2	NA	TRBJ2-2	NA	CASSFLAGRGGELFF	TGTGCCAGCAGCTTTCTGGCAGGGCGGGGCGGGGAGCTGTTTTTT
TRBV2	few	TRBJ1-1	NA	CASSVDTVTVNEAFF	TGTGCCAGCAGTGTGGACACCGTGACAGTGAATGAAGCTTTCTTT
TRBV14	NA	TRBJ2-5	NA	CASSLGAYPLETQYF	TGTGCCAGCAGTCTCGGAGCCTACCCGCTGGAGACCCAGTACTTC
TRBV6-4	NA	TRBJ2-3	NA	CASSLEVSTDTQYF	TGTGCCAGCAGCCTAGAGGTTAGCACAGATACGCAGTATTTT
TRBV18	NA	TRBJ1-3	NA	CASSPLGGGRSGNTIYF	TGTGCCAGCTCACCACTCGGCGGGGGTCGCTCTGGAAACACCATATATTTT
TRBV30	NA	TRBJ1-3	NA	CAGTPLSGNTIYF	TGTGCCGGGACCCCCCTCTCTGGAAACACCATATATTTT
TRBV30	NA	TRBJ2-4	NA	CAWNYDRKDIQYF	TGTGCCTGGAACTACGACAGAAAGGACATTCAGTACTTC
TRBV28	NA	TRBJ2-7	TRBD1	CASSLSGQDSSDSIYEQYF	TGTGCCAGCAGTTTATCGGGACAGGACTCCTCGGATTCAATTTACGAGCAGTACTTC
TRBV19	NA	TRBJ2-7	NA	CASSLRGLSYEQYF	TGTGCCAGTAGTTTGAGAGGGTTGTCCTACGAGCAGTACTTC
TRBV6-5	NA	TRBJ1-2	NA	CASSYSAGAGYGYTF	TGTGCCAGCAGTTACTCAGCGGGGGCGGGCTATGGCTACACCTTC
TRBV6-6	NA	TRBJ1-3	NA	CASSYSVTDTIYF	TGTGCCAGCAGTTACTCGGTTACGGACACCATATATTTT
TRBV30	NA	TRBJ1-3	NA	CAWERGSGNTIYF	TGTGCCTGGGAGCGAGGTTCTGGAAACACCATATATTTT
TRBV7-2	NA	TRBJ2-7	NA	CASSLLWQGAEQYF	TGTGCCAGCAGCTTACTGTGGCAGGGTGCCGAGCAGTACTTC
TRBV5-6	NA	TRBJ1-5	TRBD1	CASSILRGRQPQHF	TGTGCCAGCAGTATCCTGAGGGGGCGGCAGCCCCAGCATTTT
TRBV28	few	TRBJ1-5	TRBD1	CASNTPKLDRGYGNQPQHF	TGTGCCAGCAATACCCCCAAACTCGACAGGGGGTATGGCAATCAGCCCCAGCATTTT
TRBV28	NA	TRBJ2-7	NA	CAARASSYEQYF	TGTGCTGCCAGGGCGAGCTCCTACGAGCAGTACTTC
TRBV30	NA	TRBJ1-5	NA	CAWSDGVDQPQHF	TGTGCCTGGAGCGACGGGGTGGATCAGCCCCAGCATTTT
TRBV7-3	few	TRBJ2-3	TRBD2	CASSLAGRTDTQYF	TGTGCCAGCAGCCTAGCGGGCCGCACAGATACGCAGTATTTT
TRBV5-8	NA	TRBJ1-4	NA	CASSPRGDWEKLFF	TGTGCCAGCAGCCCTCGGGGAGATTGGGAAAAACTGTTTTTT
TRBV18	few	TRBJ1-4	NA	CASSPAGKRNEKLFF	TGTGCCAGCTCACCAGCCGGGAAGAGGAATGAAAAACTGTTTTTT
TRBV7-2	few	TRBJ2-7	TRBD1	CASSSDRSSYEQYF	TGTGCCAGCAGCTCGGACAGGAGCTCCTACGAGCAGTACTTC
TRBV19	NA	TRBJ1-6	NA	CASSTRETGSSYNSPLHF	TGTGCCAGTAGTACCCGGGAGACCGGGAGCTCCTATAATTCACCCCTCCACTTT
TRBV5-1	NA	TRBJ1-3	NA	CASSTGGSGNTIYF	TGCGCCAGCAGTACCGGGGGTTCTGGAAACACCATATATTTT
TRBV10-3	NA	TRBJ1-5	NA	CATATPGSNQPQHF	TGTGCCACCGCTACCCCGGGGAGCAATCAGCCCCAGCATTTT
TRBV9	NA	TRBJ2-7	NA	CASSVDGGSYEQYF	TGTGCCAGCAGCGTAGATGGCGGTTCCTACGAGCAGTACTTC
TRBV18	NA	TRBJ2-7	TRBD1	CASSHGTGLDYEQYF	TGTGCCAGCTCACATGGGACAGGGTTAGACTACGAGCAGTACTTC
TRBV2	few	TRBJ1-2	TRBD1	CASSEQGAYYGYTF	TGTGCCAGCAGTGAACAGGGGGCTTATTATGGCTACACCTTC
TRBV24-1	once	TRBJ1-4	NA	CATSDPTAGSEKLFF	TGTGCCACCAGTGACCCGACAGCCGGCAGTGAAAAACTGTTTTTT
TRBV7-9	NA	TRBJ1-1	TRBD1	CASSKPGQEAFF	TGTGCCAGCAGCAAACCGGGACAGGAAGCTTTCTTT
TRBV9	NA	TRBJ1-6	NA	CASSVGGGNSPLHF	TGTGCCAGCAGCGTTGGGGGGGGGAATTCACCCCTCCACTTT
TRBV6-5	NA	TRBJ1-5	NA	CASSKAAIPWQPQHF	TGTGCCAGCAGCAAAGCGGCCATCCCGTGGCAGCCCCAGCATTTT
TRBV18	once	TRBJ1-4	NA	CASSPTQTTNEKLFF	TGTGCCAGCTCACCGACACAGACAACTAATGAAAAACTGTTTTTT
TRBV7-8	few	TRBJ1-1	TRBD1	CASSSRTGGTPEAFF	TGTGCCAGCAGCTCTCGGACAGGGGGTACCCCTGAAGCTTTCTTT
TRBV24-1	NA	TRBJ2-1	NA	CATSDLGRDYNEQFF	TGTGCCACCAGTGATTTGGGCAGGGATTACAATGAGCAGTTCTTC
TRBV18	NA	TRBJ1-2	TRBD1	CASSQPTGGASYGYTF	TGTGCCAGCTCACAGCCCACAGGGGGCGCCAGCTATGGCTACACCTTC
TRBV2	NA	TRBJ1-1	NA	CASLQILNTEAFF	TGTGCCAGCCTACAGATCCTGAACACTGAAGCTTTCTTT
TRBV2	NA	TRBJ1-5	NA	CASSADSYQPQHF	TGTGCCAGCAGTGCAGACAGTTATCAGCCCCAGCATTTT
TRBV10-3	NA	TRBJ2-4	NA	CAISESRLDLAKNIQYF	TGTGCCATCAGTGAGTCAAGACTCGACTTAGCCAAAAACATTCAGTACTTC
TRBV6-5	NA	TRBJ1-1	TRBD1	CASNYRGSNTEAFF	TGTGCCAGCAACTACAGGGGATCGAACACTGAAGCTTTCTTT
TRBV25-1	NA	TRBJ2-5	TRBD1	CASAWTGPRGTQYF	TGTGCCAGCGCCTGGACAGGACCTAGAGGGACCCAGTACTTC
TRBV5-6	few	TRBJ1-4	NA	CASSLSPRNEKLFF	TGTGCCAGCAGCTTGAGCCCCAGGAATGAAAAACTGTTTTTT
TRBV10-3	NA	TRBJ1-5	TRBD1	CAISESIWGQKYQPQHF	TGTGCCATCAGTGAGTCCATCTGGGGACAGAAATATCAGCCCCAGCATTTT